This TCR gamma chain was found in a study of γδ T cells in repeated Plasmodium falciparum infection. Study context: Sampling occurred at baseline, pre-infection for selected infections, and 21 days post-infection.

The trim removed 0 bases at V and 3 bases at J, leaving 17 bases unmatched. The germline gives CDR1 GITISATS, CDR2 ISYDGTV (reference sequence). The CDR3 length is 18 residues. Remarks on this clone: Its antigen is currently unknown. A read error likely explains why the TCRdb protein, taken from a much larger clone, differs from this DNA's translation at residue 12; the protein shown is translated from the DNA.

Study results and limitations: In Vdelta2-negative, largely Vdelta1+, gammadelta repertoires, repeated controlled infections appeared to drive clonal selection waves. Malian children's Vdelta2-negative repertoires appeared more expanded and less diverse than Australians'.

Gammadelta T cells were flow-sorted from PBMC into Vgamma9/Vdelta2+ and Vdelta2-negative populations for bulk analysis. Sequencing covered both gamma and delta TCR chains per sample. TCRdb re-called the multiplex PCR reads through CATT. The table has around 25,000 gamma-chain clones, over 2.5% seen once. The TCR was taken from a pool of human donors (malaria-infected and uninfected, not separated). This chain connects TRGV9 to TRGJ1 or TRGJ2. TCRdb offers no J gene call, so here the DNA was matched to germline to obtain one. The material sequenced was gamma-delta T cells from blood. CDR3 sequence: CALWEVRRTPTAYYKKLF. In DNA form, the CDR3 reads TGTGCCTTGTGGGAGGTGAGGAGAACTCCGACGGCTTATTATAAGAAACTCTTT.